The T cell receptor beta chain described here comes from a study of blood T cell repertoires in COVID-19. The germline gives CDR1 SGDLS, CDR2 YYNGEE. This CDR3 is built from 16 residues. V was pared by 0 bases and J by 0 bases, with 10 bases between. Profiling relied on immunoSEQ multiplex PCR, and the TCRdb table lists in-frame clones only, not all of them. The repertoire consists of just over 300,000 clones, with 65% to 90% occurring once and the leading ten covering about 4%. The source is a man younger than 45 who had recovered from COVID-19. Sequenced material: PBMCs or T cells enriched from blood (not recorded which). The chain is built from TRBV9 and TRBJ1-3; D is perhaps TRBD1 (6 bases). CDR3 DNA sequence: TGTGCCAGCAGCGTAGGGGGGCACTTCTCTGGAAACACCATATATTTT. As protein: CASSVGGHFSGNTIYF.